The 31 T cell receptor beta chains in this list originate from one sample, sequenced in a study of vaccination effects on CD4 cells after COVID-19. This table comes from immunoSEQ multiplex PCR, and its TCRdb copy is limited to in-frame clones, with some not included. The sample consists of 14,000 or so clones, less than 85% of them appearing once. The antigens for these receptors are not known. Sequencing followed a ViraFEST assay step that expanded antigen-specific CD4+ T cells with viral peptide pools. When ten to eleven days of culture had elapsed, CD4+ T cells were isolated. PCR showed that the person got SARS-CoV-2 infection at some point between March and December 2020. Each participant received a vaccine that was either BNT162b2 or mRNA-1273, given as two doses. Source: CD4+ T cells from PBMCs cultured with SARS-CoV-2 spike peptides, taken after COVID-19 vaccination. These receptors were collected from a human donor who had a prior SARS-CoV-2 infection.

In its sample, this clone was seen once. This sequence joins TRBV20-1 and TRBJ2-2, with unresolved D. The germline gives CDR1 DFQATT, CDR2 SNEGSKA (reference sequence). CDR3 length equals 11 residues. The V end was cut by 6 bases, the J end by 5 bases, with 7 bases between. The CDR3 nucleotides are TGCAGTGCAGGCCGGACCGGGGAGCTGTTTTTT. It translates to CSAGRTGELFF.

This chain joins TRBV11-3 and TRBJ2-3; D uncertain. V was cut by 5 bases and J by 4 bases, with 13 bases left in between. Germline values: CDR1 SGHNT, CDR2 YENEEA. CDR3 length equals 14 residues. The CDR3 protein is CASSPRRGPDTQYF. The CDR3 bases are TGTGCCAGCAGCCCCCGACGCGGCCCAGATACGCAGTATTTT.

The chain joins TRBV9 to TRBJ2-2, with D possibly being TRBD1 (5 bases). This CDR3 is 14 amino acids long. The V gene lost 5 bases and the J gene lost 1 base, with 9 bases spanning the gap. Germline assignment: CDR1 SGDLS and CDR2 YYNGEE. The CDR3 region has the DNA TGTGCCAGCAGGGGCAGGGTGAACACCGGGGAGCTGTTTTTT. It specifies CASRGRVNTGELFF.

The gene calls are TRBV7-9 and TRBJ1-3; D call uncertain. Trimming cost V 3 bases and J 0 bases, with 12 bases left between them. There are 16 residues in the CDR3. Per the germline V gene, CDR1 is SEHNR and CDR2 is FQNEAQ (reference sequence). The DNA for the CDR3 is TGTGCCAGCAGCTTGTTGGTCCCCTACTCTGGAAACACCATATATTTT. This codes for CASSLLVPYSGNTIYF.

This chain links TRBV13 with TRBJ2-7, with 16 bases lining up with TRBD2. Trimming removed 6 bases from V and 3 bases from J; junction bases left unmatched: 8. The CDR3 consists of 17 residues. CDR1 and CDR2 from the germline V gene are PRHDT and FYEKMQ (reference sequence). The CDR3 loop is CASRMGLAGGPRYEQYF. The CDR3 DNA reads as TGTGCCAGCAGAATGGGACTAGCGGGAGGGCCACGCTACGAGCAGTACTTC.

This chain joins TRBV5-1 and TRBJ2-2, with a possible D match to TRBD2 (5 bases). This CDR3 comprises 14 residues. Germline V CDR1 and CDR2: SGHRS, YFSETQ. V was trimmed by 4 bases and J by 7 bases, leaving 14 bases between them. The CDR3 DNA is TGCGCCAGCAGCGCCCTAACTAGGAACGGGGAGCTGTTTTTT. It is translated as CASSALTRNGELFF.

The chain carries TRBV30 and TRBJ2-5; 13 bases match TRBD2. Per the germline V gene, CDR1 is GTSNPN and CDR2 is SVGIG (reference sequence). CDR3 length: 15 residues. J gave up 4 bases and V 2 bases, and 4 bases lay outside the gene matches. CDR3 protein: CAWSTGLAGAETQYF. The CDR3 DNA sequence: TGTGCCTGGAGTACAGGACTAGCGGGAGCAGAGACCCAGTACTTC.

This clone occurred a few times. V is TRBV9 and J is TRBJ2-1, with 8 bases fitting TRBD1. The junction had 6 bases not matched to a gene; V was cut back by 4 bases and J by 0 bases. The CDR3 spans 16 residues. In germline, CDR1 is SGDLS, CDR2 YYNGEE. In DNA form, the CDR3 reads TGTGCCAGCAGCCCCCGGACAGGGACCTCCTACAATGAGCAGTTCTTC. Protein sequence: CASSPRTGTSYNEQFF.

The chain is built from TRBV25-1 and TRBJ2-3; no clear D gene. In germline, CDR1 is MGHDK, CDR2 SYGVNS. The CDR3 contains 14 residues. Trimming took off 3 bases at V and 5 bases at J, with 12 bases between the two ends. CDR3 sequence reads: CASSDLGRQDTQYF. The DNA of the CDR3 is TGTGCCAGCAGTGATCTTGGTCGCCAAGATACGCAGTATTTT.

The chain joins TRBV9 to TRBJ2-2; no firm D call. There are 16 residues in the CDR3. Germline V lookup: CDR1 SGDLS, CDR2 YYNGEE. V was trimmed by 0 bases and J by 1 base, leaving 10 bases between them. This CDR3 reads CASSVGSGVNTGELFF. The CDR3 nucleotides read TGTGCCAGCAGCGTAGGATCGGGCGTGAACACCGGGGAGCTGTTTTTT.

The CDR3 DNA sequence: TGTGCCACCAGTGAAAAACCGGGACGCACTAGCGGGAGAGGTAGCACCGGGGAGCTGTTTTTT. Protein product: CATSEKPGRTSGRGSTGELFF. J is TRBJ2-2 and V is TRBV24-1; 11 bases align to TRBD2. Unmatched junction bases numbered 19, after V lost 4 bases and J lost 4 bases. CDR3 size: 21 residues. In germline, CDR1 is KGHDR, CDR2 SFDVKD.

V gene TRBV5-1 combines with J gene TRBJ2-3, with D perhaps matching TRBD1 (5 bases). The CDR3 runs to 14 residues. The germline gives CDR1 SGHRS, CDR2 YFSETQ. The germline V and J ends were trimmed by 3 bases and 2 bases, with 10 bases remaining between them. The CDR3 sequence: CASSSRQLTDTQYF. The CDR3 nucleotides read TGCGCCAGCAGCTCGAGACAGCTCACAGATACGCAGTATTTT.

The chain carries TRBV6-2 or TRBV6-3 and TRBJ2-3, with TRBD2 identical over 8 bases. The junction had 9 bases not matched to a gene; V was cut back by 1 base and J by 15 bases. The CDR3 is 13 amino acids. In germline, CDR1 is MNHEY, CDR2 SVGEGT. CDR3 nucleotide sequence: TGTGCCAGCAGTTACTTGAGCGGGGGACCCCTTTATTTT. It specifies CASSYLSGGPLYF.

This chain links TRBV15 with TRBJ1-2; D is perhaps TRBD1 (5 bases). The CDR3 runs to 13 residues. V was pared by 0 bases and J by 9 bases, with 11 bases between. Germline CDR1 LNHNV, CDR2 YYDKDF (reference sequence). The chain's CDR3 is CATSRDREGRYTF. DNA for the CDR3: TGTGCCACCAGCAGAGACAGGGAAGGACGCTACACCTTC. Full variable domain (outside the CDR3, taken from reference TRBV15 and TRBJ1-2): DAMVIQNPRYQVTQFGKPVTLSCSQTLNHNVMYWYQQKSSQAPKLLFHYYDKDFNNEADTPDNFQSRRPNTSFCFLDIRSPGLGDTAMYLCATSRDREGRYTFGSGTRLTVV.

V and J are TRBV7-2 and TRBJ1-6; TRBD1 might be the D (5 bases). The CDR3 consists of 12 residues. Trimming cost V 4 bases and J 12 bases, with 10 bases left between them. CDR1 and CDR2 (germline): SGHTA, FQGNSA. CDR3 bases: TGTGCCAGCAGCTACGCGGGGGGACCCCTCCACTTT. Amino acids: CASSYAGGPLHF.

This sequence joins TRBV23-1 and TRBJ2-7; TRBD1 matches 8 bases. TRBV23-1 is filed as an ORF, its function uncertain. This CDR3 comprises 15 residues. The J segment lost 6 bases and the V segment lost 6 bases, leaving 13 bases of the junction unmatched. CDR3: CASRRGQGEWGEQYF. CDR3 DNA: TGCGCCAGCAGACGCGGACAGGGCGAGTGGGGCGAGCAGTACTTC.

This chain connects TRBV2 to TRBJ1-1, with D perhaps TRBD1 (5 bases). Germline V gene sequence: CDR1 SNHLY, CDR2 FYNNEI. V gave up 5 bases and J gave up 4 bases, with 17 bases separating them. The CDR3 covers 15 residues. CDR3 bases: TGTGCCAGCAGTTACGACAGCGAGGTGGGCACTGAAGCTTTCTTT. Encoded protein: CASSYDSEVGTEAFF.

This clone was picked up one time. The rearrangement uses TRBV5-1 and TRBJ2-1; D is unclear. V was trimmed by 2 bases and J by 6 bases, leaving 15 bases between them. Looked up from germline, CDR1 is SGHRS and CDR2 is YFSETQ. This CDR3 comprises 15 residues. The CDR3 spells CASSLGLVVFNEQFF. Here the CDR3 DNA reads TGCGCCAGCAGCTTAGGTTTAGTGGTTTTCAATGAGCAGTTCTTC.

The chain combines TRBV5-1 with TRBJ1-2; D gene unclear. Trimming left V 4 bases short and J 0 bases short, with 10 bases between. The CDR3 contains 14 residues. CDR1 is SGHRS, CDR2 YFSETQ, per germline. The chain's CDR3 is CASSPAQTNYGYTF. CDR3 DNA sequence: TGCGCCAGCAGCCCCGCGCAGACTAACTATGGCTACACCTTC.

This chain links TRBV3-1 (or the pseudogene TRBV3-2) with TRBJ1-3; TRBD1 matches 7 bases. The CDR3 runs to 14 residues. V was pared by 3 bases and J by 4 bases, with 3 bases of the junction left unmatched. The germline gives CDR1 LGHDT, CDR2 YNNKEL (reference sequence). Written as DNA, the CDR3 is TGTGCCAGCAGCCAGGGACAGACCGGAAACACCATATATTTT. Its protein product is CASSQGQTGNTIYF.

The V call is TRBV27, the J call TRBJ1-2, with D hard to call. Germline CDR1 is MNHEY and CDR2 is SMNVEV (reference sequence). Trimming removed 4 bases from V and 7 bases from J, with 13 bases in between. CDR3 length: 13 residues. The CDR3: CASSYTGSGGYTF. The CDR3 region has the DNA TGTGCCAGCAGTTATACGGGGAGCGGTGGCTACACCTTC.

This clone was seen a single time. The V call is TRBV7-9, the J call TRBJ2-5, with TRBD2 identical over 7 bases. The CDR3 is 15 amino acids. The V segment lost 5 bases and the J segment 1 base; nucleotides outside the gene matches: 7. Germline values: CDR1 SEHNR, CDR2 FQNEAQ (reference sequence). The CDR3 here is CASSARGGVQETQYF. For the CDR3, the DNA is TGTGCCAGCAGCGCCCGGGGAGGGGTCCAAGAGACCCAGTACTTC.

The chain is built from TRBV2 and TRBJ2-7; D remains unclear. The CDR3 is 13 amino acids. The germline V gene encodes CDR1 SNHLY and CDR2 FYNNEI. V lost 7 bases and J 4 bases, leaving 14 bases between the germline ends. The CDR3 loop reads CASNPQREYEQYF. The DNA for the CDR3 is TGTGCCAGCAATCCCCAACGAGAGTACGAGCAGTACTTC.

CDR3 in amino acids: CASSQGDTQYF. In nucleotides, the CDR3 is TGTGCCAGCAGCCAGGGGGATACGCAGTATTTT. The V gene is TRBV7-3, the J gene TRBJ2-3, with D maybe TRBD1 (6 bases). CDR3 length equals 11 residues. Per germline, CDR1 SGHTA and CDR2 FQGTGA. The ends were cut back, 5 bases at V and 6 bases at J, with 6 bases in the middle.

The chain combines TRBV11-3 with TRBJ2-1; D may be TRBD2 (5 bases). The CDR3 is made up of 13 amino acids. Germline loops: CDR1 SGHNT, CDR2 YENEEA. Between the trimmed V and J ends, which lost 5 bases and 3 bases, there was a span of 8 bases. In DNA, the CDR3 is TGTGCCAGCAGCACCCGGGACTACAATGAGCAGTTCTTC. Its translation is CASSTRDYNEQFF.

This clone was seen more than once but under ten times. V and J are TRBV12-3 or TRBV12-4 and TRBJ2-3; D perhaps matches TRBD1 (5 bases). The V gene lost 6 bases and the J gene lost 2 bases, with 6 bases spanning the gap. The CDR3 spans 12 residues. CDR3 in DNA: TGTGCCAGCAGGGACAACACAGATACGCAGTATTTT. Encoded protein: CASRDNTDTQYF.

This sequence joins TRBV7-2 and TRBJ2-1; D tentatively fits TRBD1 or TRBD2 (5 bases each). This CDR3 comprises 15 residues. Deletions cut 8 bases from V and 0 bases from J, with 14 bases between. The germline gives CDR1 SGHTA, CDR2 FQGNSA. The DNA for the CDR3 is TGTGCCAGCGAACCGGGACGTCTCTCCTACAATGAGCAGTTCTTC. Amino acid sequence: CASEPGRLSYNEQFF.

V and J are TRBV2 and TRBJ1-2; D is ambiguous. Germline lookup yields CDR1 SNHLY and CDR2 FYNNEI. The CDR3 has 14 residues. Between the trimmed V and J ends, which lost 4 bases and 7 bases, there was a span of 16 bases. CDR3 in DNA: TGTGCCAGCAGTGCGGCCTGGCGGAACGTTGGCTACACCTTC. This translates into CASSAAWRNVGYTF.

The V call is TRBV7-3, the J call TRBJ2-2; D unclear. V lost 5 bases and J lost 0, with 7 bases in between. CDR1 is SGHTA, CDR2 FQGTGA, per germline. The CDR3 has 14 amino acids. The CDR3 here is CASSPSPNTGELFF. The CDR3 DNA sequence: TGTGCCAGCAGCCCGTCCCCGAACACCGGGGAGCTGTTTTTT.

The chain joins TRBV7-2 to TRBJ1-5; D uncertain. This CDR3 comprises 15 residues. CDR1 SGHTA and CDR2 FQGNSA come from the germline V gene. V was pared by 5 bases and J by 0 bases, with 11 bases between. The chain's CDR3 is CASSPDAGSNQPQHF. The CDR3 DNA reads TGTGCCAGCAGCCCTGACGCGGGTAGCAATCAGCCCCAGCATTTT.

The CDR3 DNA reads as TGCAGTGCTAGAGAGTACAATGAGCAGTTCTTC. Protein sequence: CSAREYNEQFF. The chain combines TRBV20-1 with TRBJ2-1; unclear D gene. This CDR3 is 11 amino acids long. Germline V CDR1 and CDR2: DFQATT, SNEGSKA (reference sequence). Trimming removed 0 bases at V and 4 bases at J, with 1 base between.